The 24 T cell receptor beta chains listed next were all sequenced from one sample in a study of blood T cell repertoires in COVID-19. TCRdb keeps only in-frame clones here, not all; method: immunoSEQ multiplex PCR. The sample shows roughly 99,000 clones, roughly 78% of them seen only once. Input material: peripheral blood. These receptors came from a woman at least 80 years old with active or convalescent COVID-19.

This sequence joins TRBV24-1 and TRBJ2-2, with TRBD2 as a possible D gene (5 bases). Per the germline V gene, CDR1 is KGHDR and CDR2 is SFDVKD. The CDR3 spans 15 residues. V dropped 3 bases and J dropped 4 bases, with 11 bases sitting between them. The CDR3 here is CATSDRTGFTGELFF. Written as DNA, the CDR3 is TGTGCCACCAGTGATAGGACGGGGTTCACCGGGGAGCTGTTTTTT.

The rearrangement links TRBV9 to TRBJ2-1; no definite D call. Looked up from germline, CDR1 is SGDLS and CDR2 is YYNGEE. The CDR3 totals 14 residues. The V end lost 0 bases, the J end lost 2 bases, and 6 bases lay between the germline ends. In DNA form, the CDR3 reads TGTGCCAGCAGCGTAGAGGCGGCCTACAATGAGCAGTTCTTC. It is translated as CASSVEAAYNEQFF.

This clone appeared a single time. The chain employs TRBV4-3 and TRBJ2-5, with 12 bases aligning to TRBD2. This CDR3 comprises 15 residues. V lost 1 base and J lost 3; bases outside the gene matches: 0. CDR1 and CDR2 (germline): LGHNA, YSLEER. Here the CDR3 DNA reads TGCGCCAGCAGCCAAGGGACTAGCGGGAAAGAGACCCAGTACTTC. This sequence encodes CASSQGTSGKETQYF.

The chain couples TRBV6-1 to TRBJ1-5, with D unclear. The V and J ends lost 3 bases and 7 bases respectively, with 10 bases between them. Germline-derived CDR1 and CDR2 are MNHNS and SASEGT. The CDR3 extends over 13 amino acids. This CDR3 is CASSDGVEQPQHF. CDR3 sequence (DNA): TGTGCCAGCAGTGATGGTGTGGAGCAGCCCCAGCATTTT.

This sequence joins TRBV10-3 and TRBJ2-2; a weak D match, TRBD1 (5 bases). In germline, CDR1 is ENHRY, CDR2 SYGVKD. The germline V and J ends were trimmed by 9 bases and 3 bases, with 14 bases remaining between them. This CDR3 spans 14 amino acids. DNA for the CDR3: TGTGCCATTAGGGGCCCGGCAGACACCGGGGAGCTGTTTTTT. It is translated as CAIRGPADTGELFF.

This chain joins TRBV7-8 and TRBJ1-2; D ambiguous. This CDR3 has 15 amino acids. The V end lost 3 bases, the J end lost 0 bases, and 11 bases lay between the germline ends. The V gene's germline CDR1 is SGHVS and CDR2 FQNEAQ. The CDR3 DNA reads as TGTGCCAGCAGCTTGGTTACCTTAGCTAACTATGGCTACACCTTC. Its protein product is CASSLVTLANYGYTF.

CDR3 bases: TGCGCCAGCAGCCTTAGCTCCTACAATGAGCAGTTCTTC. Protein: CASSLSSYNEQFF. The V gene is TRBV5-1, the J gene TRBJ2-1; no reliable D call. The CDR3 length is 13 residues. Germline V lookup: CDR1 SGHRS, CDR2 YFSETQ. The ends were cut back, 4 bases at V and 0 bases at J, with 5 bases in the middle. The full variable domain, completed using reference TRBV5-1 and TRBJ2-1, is KAGVTQTPRYLIKTRGQQVTLSCSPISGHRSVSWYQQTPGQGLQFLFEYFSETQRNKGNFPGRFSGRQFSNSRSEMNVSTLELGDSALYLCASSLSSYNEQFFGPGTRLTVL.

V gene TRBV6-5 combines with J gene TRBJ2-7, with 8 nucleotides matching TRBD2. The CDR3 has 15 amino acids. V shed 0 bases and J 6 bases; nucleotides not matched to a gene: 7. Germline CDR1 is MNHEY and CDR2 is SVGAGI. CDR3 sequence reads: CASSYSAVSGIEQYF. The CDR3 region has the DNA TGTGCCAGCAGTTACTCCGCGGTTAGCGGGATCGAGCAGTACTTC.

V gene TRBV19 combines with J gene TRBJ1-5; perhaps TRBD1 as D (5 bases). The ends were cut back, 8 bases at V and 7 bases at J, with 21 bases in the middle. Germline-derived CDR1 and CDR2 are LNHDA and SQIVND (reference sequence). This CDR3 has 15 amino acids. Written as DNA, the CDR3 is TGTGCCAGTCGGCAGGGCAGAGGCTTTGTCCAGCCCCAGCATTTT. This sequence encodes CASRQGRGFVQPQHF.

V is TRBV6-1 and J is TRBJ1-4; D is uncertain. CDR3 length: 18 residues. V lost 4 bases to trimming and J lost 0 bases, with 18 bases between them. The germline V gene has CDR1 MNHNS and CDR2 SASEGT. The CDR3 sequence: CASSAPRGRGTTNEKLFF. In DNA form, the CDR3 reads TGTGCCAGCAGTGCCCCACGCGGCAGAGGAACAACTAATGAAAAACTGTTTTTT.

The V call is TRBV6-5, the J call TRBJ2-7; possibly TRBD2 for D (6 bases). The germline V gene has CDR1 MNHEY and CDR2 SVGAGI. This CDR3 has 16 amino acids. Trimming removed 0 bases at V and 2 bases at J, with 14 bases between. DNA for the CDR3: TGTGCCAGCAGTTACTCCTTTGTGGCGGGGACCTACGAGCAGTACTTC. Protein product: CASSYSFVAGTYEQYF.

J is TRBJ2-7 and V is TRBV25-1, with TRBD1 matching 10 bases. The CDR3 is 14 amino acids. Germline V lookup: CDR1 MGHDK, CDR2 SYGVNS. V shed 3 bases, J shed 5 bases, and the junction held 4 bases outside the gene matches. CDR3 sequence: CASSDETGGHEQYF. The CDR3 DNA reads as TGTGCCAGCAGTGATGAGACAGGGGGCCACGAGCAGTACTTC.

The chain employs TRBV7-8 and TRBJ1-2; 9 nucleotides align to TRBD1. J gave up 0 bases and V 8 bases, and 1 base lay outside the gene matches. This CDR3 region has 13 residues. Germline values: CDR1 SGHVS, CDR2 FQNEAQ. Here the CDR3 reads CASGDRANYGYTF. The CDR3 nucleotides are TGTGCCAGCGGGGACAGGGCTAACTATGGCTACACCTTC.

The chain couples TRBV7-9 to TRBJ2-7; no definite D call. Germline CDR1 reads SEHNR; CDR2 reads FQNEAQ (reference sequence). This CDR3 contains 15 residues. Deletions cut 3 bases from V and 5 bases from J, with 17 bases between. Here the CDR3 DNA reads TGTGCCAGCAGCTTTCATCAGGATCTTGGTAACGAGCAGTACTTC. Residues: CASSFHQDLGNEQYF. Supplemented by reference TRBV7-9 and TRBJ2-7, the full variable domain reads DTGVSQNPRHKITKRGQNVTFRCDPISEHNRLYWYRQTLGQGPEFLTYFQNEAQLEKSRLLSDRFSAERPKGSFSTLEIQRTEQGDSAMYLCASSFHQDLGNEQYFGPGTRLTVT.

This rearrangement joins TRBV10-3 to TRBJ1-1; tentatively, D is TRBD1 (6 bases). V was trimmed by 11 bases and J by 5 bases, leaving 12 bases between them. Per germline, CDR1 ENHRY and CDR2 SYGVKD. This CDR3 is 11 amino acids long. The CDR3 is CAATRGTEAFF. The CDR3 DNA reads TGTGCCGCGACAAGGGGGACTGAAGCTTTCTTT.

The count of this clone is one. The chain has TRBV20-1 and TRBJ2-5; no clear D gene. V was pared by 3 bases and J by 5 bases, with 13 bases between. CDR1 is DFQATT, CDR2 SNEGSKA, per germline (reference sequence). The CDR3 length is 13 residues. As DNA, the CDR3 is TGCAGTGCTAGTCGCCAGCGCTTGGAGACCCAGTACTTC. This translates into CSASRQRLETQYF.

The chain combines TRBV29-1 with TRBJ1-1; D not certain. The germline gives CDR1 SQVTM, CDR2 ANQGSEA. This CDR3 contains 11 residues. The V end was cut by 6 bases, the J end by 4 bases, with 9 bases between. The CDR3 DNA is TGCAGCGTCGGGGTTCTCACTGAAGCTTTCTTT. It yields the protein CSVGVLTEAFF. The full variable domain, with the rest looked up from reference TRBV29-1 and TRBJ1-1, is SAVISQKPSRDICQRGTSLTIQCQVDSQVTMMFWYRQQPGQSLTLIATANQGSEATYESGFVIDKFPISRPNLTFSTLTVSNMSPEDSSIYLCSVGVLTEAFFGQGTRLTVV.

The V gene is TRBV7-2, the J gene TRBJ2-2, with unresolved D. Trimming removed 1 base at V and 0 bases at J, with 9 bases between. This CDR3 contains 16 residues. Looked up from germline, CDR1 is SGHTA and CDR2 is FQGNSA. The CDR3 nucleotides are TGTGCCAGCAGCTTAGACAGATATGCGAACACCGGGGAGCTGTTTTTT. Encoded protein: CASSLDRYANTGELFF.

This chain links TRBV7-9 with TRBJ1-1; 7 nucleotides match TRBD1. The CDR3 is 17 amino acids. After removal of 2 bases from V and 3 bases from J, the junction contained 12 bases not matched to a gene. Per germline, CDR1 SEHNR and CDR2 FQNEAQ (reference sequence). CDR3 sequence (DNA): TGTGCCAGCAGCTTATCTCACAGGGGAGTGGGACACACTGAAGCTTTCTTT. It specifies CASSLSHRGVGHTEAFF. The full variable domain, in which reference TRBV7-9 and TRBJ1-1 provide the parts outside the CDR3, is DTGVSQNPRHKITKRGQNVTFRCDPISEHNRLYWYRQTLGQGPEFLTYFQNEAQLEKSRLLSDRFSAERPKGSFSTLEIQRTEQGDSAMYLCASSLSHRGVGHTEAFFGQGTRLTVV.

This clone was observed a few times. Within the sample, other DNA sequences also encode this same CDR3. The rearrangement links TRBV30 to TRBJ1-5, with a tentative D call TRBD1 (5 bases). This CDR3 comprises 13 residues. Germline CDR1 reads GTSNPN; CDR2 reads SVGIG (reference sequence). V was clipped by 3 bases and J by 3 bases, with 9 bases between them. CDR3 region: CAWRGGDNQPQHF. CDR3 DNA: TGTGCCTGGAGGGGGGGTGACAATCAGCCCCAGCATTTT.

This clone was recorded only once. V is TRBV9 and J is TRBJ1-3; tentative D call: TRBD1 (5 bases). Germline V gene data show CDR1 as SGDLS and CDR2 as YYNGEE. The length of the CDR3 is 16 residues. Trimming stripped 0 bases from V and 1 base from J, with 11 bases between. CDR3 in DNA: TGTGCCAGCAGCGTAGTCGGCAGGGCGTCTGGAAACACCATATATTTT. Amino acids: CASSVVGRASGNTIYF.

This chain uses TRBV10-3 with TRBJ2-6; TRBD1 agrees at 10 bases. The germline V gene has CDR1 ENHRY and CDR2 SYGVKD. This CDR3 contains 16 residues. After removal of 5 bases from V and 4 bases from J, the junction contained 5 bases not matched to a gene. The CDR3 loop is CAISPGTGAGANVLTF. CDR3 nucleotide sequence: TGTGCCATCAGTCCCGGGACAGGGGCCGGGGCCAACGTCCTGACTTTC.

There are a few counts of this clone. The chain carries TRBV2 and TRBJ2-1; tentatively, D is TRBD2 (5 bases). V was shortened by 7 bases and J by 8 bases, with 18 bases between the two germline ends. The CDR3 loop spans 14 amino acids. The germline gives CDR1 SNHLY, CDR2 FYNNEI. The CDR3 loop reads CASTVGGLVYEQFF. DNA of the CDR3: TGTGCCAGCACGGTTGGCGGGTTGGTCTATGAGCAGTTCTTC. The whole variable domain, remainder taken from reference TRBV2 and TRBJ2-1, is EPEVTQTPSHQVTQMGQEVILRCVPISNHLYFYWYRQILGQKVEFLVSFYNNEISEKSEIFDDQFSVERPDGSNFTLKIRSTKLEDSAMYFCASTVGGLVYEQFFGPGTRLTVL.

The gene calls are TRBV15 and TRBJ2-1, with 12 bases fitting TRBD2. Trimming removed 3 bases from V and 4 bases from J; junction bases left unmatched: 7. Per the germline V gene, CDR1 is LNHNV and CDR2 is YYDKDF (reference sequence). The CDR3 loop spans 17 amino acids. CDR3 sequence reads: CATSSSQGLAGYNEQFF. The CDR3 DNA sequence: TGTGCCACCAGCAGCTCCCAGGGACTAGCGGGTTACAATGAGCAGTTCTTC. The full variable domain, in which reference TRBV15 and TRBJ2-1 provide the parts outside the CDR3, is DAMVIQNPRYQVTQFGKPVTLSCSQTLNHNVMYWYQQKSSQAPKLLFHYYDKDFNNEADTPDNFQSRRPNTSFCFLDIRSPGLGDTAMYLCATSSSQGLAGYNEQFFGPGTRLTVL.